The 25 T cell receptor beta chains below all came from one sample that was sequenced in a study of T cell changes during pregnancy in multiple sclerosis. The protocol was immunoSEQ multiplex PCR, while the TCRdb copy is restricted to in-frame clones and leaves out a portion. The data show about 40,000 clones, 80% to 95% seen once. The sequencing used CD4+ T cells from peripheral blood mononuclear cells, collected in the third trimester of pregnancy. The receptors were sampled from a female donor with multiple sclerosis, enrolled in a pregnancy study.

The chain has TRBV5-5 and TRBJ2-7; TRBD2 matches at 9 bases. This CDR3 is built from 14 residues. V was pared by 0 bases and J by 6 bases, with 4 bases of the junction left unmatched. The germline CDR1 and CDR2 sequences are SGHKS and YYEKEE (reference sequence). In nucleotides, the CDR3 is TGTGCCAGCAGCTTGGGAGCGGGAGGCTCCGAGCAGTACTTC. This translates into CASSLGAGGSEQYF. The whole variable domain, filled in from reference TRBV5-5 and TRBJ2-7, reads DAGVTQSPTHLIKTRGQQVTLRCSPISGHKSVSWYQQVLGQGPQFIFQYYEKEERGRGNFPDRFSARQFPNYSSELNVNALLLGDSALYLCASSLGAGGSEQYFGPGTRLTVT.

In DNA form, the CDR3 reads TGTGCCAGCCTTCCGCAGGGAGGTGGGCAGCCCCAGCATTTT. This gives the protein CASLPQGGGQPQHF. This chain links TRBV19 with TRBJ1-5; weak D call: TRBD1 (5 bases). CDR1 and CDR2 (germline): LNHDA, SQIVND (reference sequence). V lost 9 bases to trimming and J lost 7 bases, with 19 bases between them. The CDR3 has 14 residues.

This sequence joins TRBV4-2 and TRBJ2-7, with 7 bases that match TRBD2. J lost 5 bases, V lost 4 bases, and 11 bases had no gene match. Germline V gene data show CDR1 as LGHNA and CDR2 as YNFKEQ. The CDR3 is 15 amino acids. The CDR3 DNA follows: TGTGCCAGCAGCCTCTCCCCGGGGGGTGGGGACGAGCAGTACTTC. Its translation: CASSLSPGGGDEQYF.

The V and J genes are TRBV11-2 and TRBJ1-2; 8 bases match TRBD1. The junction had 3 bases not matched to a gene; V was cut back by 2 bases and J by 7 bases. The CDR3 length is 13 residues. Germline-derived CDR1 and CDR2 are SGHAT and FQNNGV. The CDR3 nucleotides read TGTGCCAGCAGCTTACCAGGGGGCGGTGGCTACACCTTC. Residues: CASSLPGGGGYTF.

The chain uses TRBV6-5 and TRBJ1-1; a weak D match, TRBD1 (6 bases). V was trimmed by 7 bases and J by 4 bases, leaving 13 bases between them. The CDR3 runs 13 residues. The germline V gene has CDR1 MNHEY and CDR2 SVGAGI. CDR3 sequence: CASTEQGFTEAFF. In nucleotides, the CDR3 is TGTGCCAGCACCGAACAGGGATTCACTGAAGCTTTCTTT.

In its sample, this clone was seen once. The J gene is TRBJ2-3, the V gene TRBV7-6, with a possible D match to TRBD2 (6 bases). Germline V lookup: CDR1 SGHVS, CDR2 FNYEAQ. There are 14 residues in the CDR3. The ends were cut back, 3 bases at V and 1 base at J, with 8 bases in the middle. The CDR3 DNA sequence: TGTGCCAGCAGCTTTAGCGGACGCACAGATACGCAGTATTTT. This codes for CASSFSGRTDTQYF.

This chain uses TRBV28 with TRBJ1-2; 7 bases match TRBD1. CDR3 length equals 16 residues. The J segment lost 4 bases and the V segment lost 1 base, leaving 9 bases of the junction unmatched. The germline gives CDR1 MDHEN, CDR2 SYDVKM. For the CDR3, the DNA is TGTGCCAGCAGTTTATTACCCTCGACAGGGACCTATGGCTACACCTTC. It is translated as CASSLLPSTGTYGYTF.

The chain joins TRBV5-1 to TRBJ1-2; 7 bases agree with TRBD1. This CDR3 has 15 residues. V shed 2 bases and J 2 bases; nucleotides not matched to a gene: 6. CDR1 is SGHRS and CDR2 is YFSETQ in the germline V gene. The DNA for the CDR3 is TGCGCCAGCAGCTTACAGGGGAAGAGGAACTATGGCTACACCTTC. Translated, it gives CASSLQGKRNYGYTF.

The rearrangement uses TRBV7-2 and TRBJ1-1, with no clear D. The CDR3 is 16 amino acids. Germline CDR1 reads SGHTA; CDR2 reads FQGNSA. The germline V and J ends were trimmed by 10 bases and 2 bases, with 23 bases remaining between them. CDR3 DNA: TGTGCCACCCGGATTAAAGGACTTTTACCTAACACTGAAGCTTTCTTT. Its protein product is CATRIKGLLPNTEAFF.

This chain connects TRBV28 to TRBJ1-3; a possible D gene is TRBD1 (6 bases). Germline CDR1 and CDR2: MDHEN and SYDVKM. The CDR3 runs to 15 residues. V lost 5 bases to trimming and J lost 4 bases, with 15 bases between them. CDR3 protein: CASSRIGGAGNTIYF. As DNA, the CDR3 is TGTGCCAGCAGTCGCATCGGGGGGGCAGGAAACACCATATATTTT.

This chain connects TRBV29-1 to TRBJ2-3; D unclear. The ends were cut back, 3 bases at V and 2 bases at J, with 12 bases in the middle. Germline loops: CDR1 SQVTM, CDR2 ANQGSEA. The CDR3 sequence is 14 residues long. DNA for the CDR3: TGCAGCGTTGATGCTGGGCCCTTCACAGATACGCAGTATTTT. This sequence encodes CSVDAGPFTDTQYF.

This chain uses TRBV19 with TRBJ1-5, with D possibly being TRBD1 (5 bases). V shed 0 bases and J shed 2 bases, with 14 bases lying between them. CDR1 LNHDA and CDR2 SQIVND come from the germline V gene (reference sequence). CDR3 size: 17 residues. The DNA of the CDR3 is TGTGCCAGTAGTATAGATAGGGGCCAGGTTGGCAATCAGCCCCAGCATTTT. Its protein product is CASSIDRGQVGNQPQHF.

The CDR3 region is CATRGRESTDTQYF. DNA for the CDR3: TGTGCCACCCGAGGACGGGAAAGCACAGATACGCAGTATTTT. This sequence joins TRBV15 and TRBJ2-3; tentative D call: TRBD2 (5 bases). From germline, CDR1 is LNHNV and CDR2 YYDKDF (reference sequence). V lost 8 bases to trimming and J lost 0 bases, with 12 bases between them. The CDR3 is 14 amino acids.

V and J are TRBV7-6 and TRBJ2-3; maybe TRBD1 (6 bases). The CDR3 loop spans 12 amino acids. V was shortened by 4 bases and J by 6 bases, with 8 bases between the two germline ends. Per germline, CDR1 SGHVS and CDR2 FNYEAQ. In nucleotides, the CDR3 is TGTGCCAGCAGCTCCCAGGGGGATACGCAGTATTTT. Translating it yields CASSSQGDTQYF.

The rearrangement links TRBV11-2 to TRBJ2-5; D not resolved. V dropped 4 bases and J dropped 3 bases, with 15 bases sitting between them. The CDR3 consists of 15 residues. The germline V gene has CDR1 SGHAT and CDR2 FQNNGV. The CDR3 loop reads CASSSLSGRKETQYF. Here the CDR3 DNA reads TGTGCCAGCAGCTCCCTTTCGGGTCGGAAAGAGACCCAGTACTTC. The whole variable domain, filled in from reference TRBV11-2 and TRBJ2-5, reads EAGVAQSPRYKIIEKRQSVAFWCNPISGHATLYWYQQILGQGPKLLIQFQNNGVVDDSQLPKDRFSAERLKGVDSTLKIQPAKLEDSAVYLCASSSLSGRKETQYFGPGTRLLVL.

This chain links TRBV6-1 with TRBJ1-4, with 10 nucleotides matching TRBD1. Germline V gives CDR1 MNHNS, CDR2 SASEGT. V lost 7 bases, J lost 6 bases, and 8 bases stayed unmatched. The CDR3 consists of 15 residues. The CDR3 here is CASNGGGTGDEKLFF. The CDR3 coding sequence is TGTGCCAGCAACGGGGGGGGGACAGGGGATGAAAAACTGTTTTTT.

V is TRBV15 and J is TRBJ2-3; TRBD2 might be the D (6 bases). V lost 6 bases to trimming and J lost 5 bases, with 15 bases between them. Per the germline V gene, CDR1 is LNHNV and CDR2 is YYDKDF (reference sequence). This CDR3 spans 14 amino acids. The CDR3 region is CATRTGAVGDTQYF. CDR3 nucleotide sequence: TGTGCCACCAGGACGGGAGCGGTTGGAGATACGCAGTATTTT.

The chain combines TRBV18 with TRBJ2-7; the match to TRBD2 covers 9 bases. The junction had 7 bases not matched to a gene; V was cut back by 0 bases and J by 7 bases. Germline V lookup: CDR1 KGHSH, CDR2 LQKENI. The CDR3 consists of 15 residues. The CDR3 protein is CASSPPLAGTGEQYF. In nucleotides, the CDR3 is TGTGCCAGCTCACCACCCCTAGCGGGGACCGGGGAGCAGTACTTC.

The V and J genes are TRBV4-1 and TRBJ1-2; TRBD1 agrees at 7 bases. The CDR3 totals 15 residues. J gave up 3 bases and V 3 bases, and 7 bases lay outside the gene matches. Per germline, CDR1 MGHRA and CDR2 YSYEKL. The CDR3 DNA sequence: TGCGCCAGCAGCCACCCGACAGGGCGGGACTATGGCTACACCTTC. Translation: CASSHPTGRDYGYTF.

This rearrangement joins TRBV5-1 to TRBJ2-1; TRBD2 matches 9 bases. The V and J ends lost 2 bases and 6 bases, in that order; junction bases with no gene match: 6. The V gene's germline CDR1 is SGHRS and CDR2 YFSETQ. This CDR3 is 15 amino acids long. CDR3 residues: CASSLTLTSGNEQFF. In DNA, the CDR3 is TGCGCCAGCAGCTTAACCCTGACTAGCGGCAATGAGCAGTTCTTC.

The chain recombines TRBV6-1 with TRBJ2-1; D is possibly TRBD1 (6 bases). Germline V gives CDR1 MNHNS, CDR2 SASEGT. There are 11 residues in the CDR3. Deletions cut 7 bases from V and 15 bases from J, with 16 bases between. The CDR3 spells CASKEGTRGFF. CDR3 sequence (DNA): TGTGCCAGCAAGGAAGGGACAAGGGGGTTCTTC.

The chain joins TRBV2 to TRBJ2-2, with D unclear. The germline V and J ends were trimmed by 4 bases and 4 bases, with 7 bases remaining between them. Looked up from germline, CDR1 is SNHLY and CDR2 is FYNNEI. The CDR3 totals 13 residues. CDR3 sequence (DNA): TGTGCCAGCAGTGTATACTTCACCGGGGAGCTGTTTTTT. This codes for CASSVYFTGELFF.

This clone has just one count. V usage is TRBV5-5 and J usage is TRBJ2-3; D may be TRBD2 (5 bases). Per the germline V gene, CDR1 is SGHKS and CDR2 is YYEKEE (reference sequence). V shed 0 bases and J shed 6 bases, with 14 bases lying between them. This CDR3 spans 15 amino acids. CDR3 DNA sequence: TGTGCCAGCAGCTTGGAGGGCCTAGCTGTGGATACGCAGTATTTT. Residues: CASSLEGLAVDTQYF.

The V gene is TRBV9, the J gene TRBJ2-7; D ambiguous. CDR1 SGDLS and CDR2 YYNGEE come from the germline V gene. The CDR3 loop spans 16 amino acids. V was trimmed by 4 bases and J by 4 bases, leaving 21 bases between them. The CDR3 sequence: CASSPTRSPGLYEQYF. The CDR3 nucleotides are TGTGCCAGCAGCCCGACCAGGTCCCCAGGATTGTACGAGCAGTACTTC.

This clone was observed a few times. This chain connects TRBV28 to TRBJ1-4, with D possibly being TRBD1 (5 bases). Trimming took 6 bases from V and 5 from J, leaving 13 bases between them. Germline V gene data show CDR1 as MDHEN and CDR2 as SYDVKM. The CDR3 sequence is 14 residues long. CDR3 bases: TGTGCCAGCAGCCTGGGACTTAACAATGAAAAACTGTTTTTT. Its translation is CASSLGLNNEKLFF.